This T cell receptor beta chain came from a study of blood T cells in healthy people across ages. Findings and limits, study-wide: Strongly correlated with naive T cell percentage was TCR beta diversity.

They isolated at least 6.5 million PBMCs from each sample. In its sample, this clonotype was seen many times. Antigen: not known. PCR was performed a second time for about 6 to 12 cycles using a sample-barcoded 5' primer and a J-beta primer mix. TCRdb analysed the 5' RACE reads with MiXCR anew, one entry per CDR3 protein. The table has 750,000 to 1,000,000 distinct CDR3 sequences, 25% to 35% seen once; the top ten hold 10% to 13%. The CDR3 has 16 amino acids. Trimming cost V 4 bases and J 6 bases, with 22 bases left between them. Germline CDR1 DFQATT, CDR2 SNEGSKA (reference sequence). The data were also submitted as part of a second study, on T cells of mothers and their children. That paper states: Whatever RNA was extracted went entirely into cDNA synthesis, at roughly 1.5 ug per 15 ul. It was through the M1S primer of the second PCR that sample barcodes and 2-4 random nucleotides were added.

The clonotype comes from a woman between 40 and 50 years old in good health. V and J are TRBV20-1 and TRBJ2-1; no firm D call. The sequenced material came from blood. In nucleotides, the CDR3 is TGCAGTGCTAAGTCCAGTACCTTCTGGTCTTCCAATGAGCAGTTCTTC. Amino acid sequence: CSAKSSTFWSSNEQFF.